This TCR beta chain was profiled in a study of blood T cell repertoires in COVID-19. There are 14 residues in the CDR3. Germline loops: CDR1 MNHEY, CDR2 SVGAGI. Trimming pared 0 bases from V and 8 bases from J, leaving 8 bases between. Method: immunoSEQ multiplex PCR; TCRdb's copy keeps in-frame clones and lacks some. In the table there are approximately 220,000 clones, 85% of which are singletons. The sequence derives from a man aged 45-60 years who had recovered from COVID-19. The rearrangement joins TRBV6-5 to TRBJ1-6; no reliable D call. Sequencing used peripheral blood. This CDR3 reads CASSYSADYSPLHF. CDR3 DNA sequence: TGTGCCAGCAGTTACTCGGCGGACTATTCACCCCTCCACTTT.